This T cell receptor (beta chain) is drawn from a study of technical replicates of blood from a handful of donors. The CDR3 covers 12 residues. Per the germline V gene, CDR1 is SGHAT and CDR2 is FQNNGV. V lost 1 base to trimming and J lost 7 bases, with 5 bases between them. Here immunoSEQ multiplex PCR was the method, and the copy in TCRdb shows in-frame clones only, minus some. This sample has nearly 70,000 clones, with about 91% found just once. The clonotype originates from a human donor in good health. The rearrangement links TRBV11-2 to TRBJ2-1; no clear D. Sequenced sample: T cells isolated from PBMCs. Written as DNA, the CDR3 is TGTGCCAGCAGCTTAGTCTCGAATGAGCAGTTCTTC. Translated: CASSLVSNEQFF.